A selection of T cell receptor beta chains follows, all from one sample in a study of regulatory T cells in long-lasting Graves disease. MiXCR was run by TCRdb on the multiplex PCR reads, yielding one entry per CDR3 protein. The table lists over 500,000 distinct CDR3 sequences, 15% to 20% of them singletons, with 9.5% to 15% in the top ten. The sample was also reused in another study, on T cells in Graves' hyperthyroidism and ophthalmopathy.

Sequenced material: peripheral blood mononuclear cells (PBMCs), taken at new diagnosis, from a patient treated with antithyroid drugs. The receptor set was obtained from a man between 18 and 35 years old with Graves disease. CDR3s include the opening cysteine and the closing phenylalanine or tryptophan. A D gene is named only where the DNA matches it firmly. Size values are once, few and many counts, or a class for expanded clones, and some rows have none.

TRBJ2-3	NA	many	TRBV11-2	CASSRAWPPDTQYF	TGTGCCAGCAGTCGGGCCTGGCCCCCAGATACGCAGTATTTT
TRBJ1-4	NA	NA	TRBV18	CASSPRDATNEKLFF	TGTGCCAGCTCCCCTAGAGATGCAACTAATGAAAAACTGTTTTTT
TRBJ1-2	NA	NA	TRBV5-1	CASSPGQPSPYGYTF	TGCGCCAGCAGCCCGGGACAACCGAGCCCCTATGGCTACACCTTC
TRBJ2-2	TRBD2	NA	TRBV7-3	CASQLSLAGETGELFF	TGTGCCAGCCAACTATCTCTAGCGGGAGAGACCGGGGAGCTGTTTTTT
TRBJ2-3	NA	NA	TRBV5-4	CASSLNRIRSLLTDTQYF	TGTGCCAGCAGTTTAAACAGGATCCGATCCCTCCTAACAGATACGCAGTATTTT
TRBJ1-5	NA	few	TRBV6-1	CASSDAGGMSNQPQHF	TGTGCCAGCAGTGATGCGGGAGGGATGAGCAATCAGCCCCAGCATTTT
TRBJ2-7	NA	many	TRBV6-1	CASSNRLASEEQYF	TGTGCCAGCAGCAACCGGCTGGCGAGCGAAGAGCAGTACTTC
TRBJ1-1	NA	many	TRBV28	CASSPLGRQNTEAFF	TGTGCCAGCAGTCCCCTGGGACGGCAGAACACTGAAGCTTTCTTT
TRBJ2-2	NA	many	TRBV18	CASSPGAGELFF	TGTGCCAGCTCACCAGGGGCCGGGGAGCTGTTTTTT
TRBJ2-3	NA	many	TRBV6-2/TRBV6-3	CASSYSSGSTDTQYF	TGTGCCAGCAGTTACTCTAGCGGAAGCACAGATACGCAGTATTTT
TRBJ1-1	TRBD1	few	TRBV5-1	CASSLVGTGGEEAFF	TGCGCCAGCAGCTTGGTCGGGACAGGGGGCGAGGAAGCTTTCTTT
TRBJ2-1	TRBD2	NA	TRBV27	CASSFGTSGHEQFF	TGTGCCAGCAGTTTCGGGACTAGCGGGCATGAGCAGTTCTTC
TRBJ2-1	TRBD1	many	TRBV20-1	CSARGIGAPGQFINNEQFF	TGCAGTGCTAGAGGGATTGGGGCCCCGGGACAGTTTATAAACAATGAGCAGTTCTTC
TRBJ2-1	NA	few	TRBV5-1	CASSLGTENNEQFF	TGCGCCAGCAGCTTGGGTACGGAGAACAATGAGCAGTTCTTC
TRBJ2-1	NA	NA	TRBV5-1	CASSLGVIDTQFF	TGCGCCAGCAGCTTGGGGGTAATCGACACGCAGTTCTTC
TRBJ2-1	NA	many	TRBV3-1	CASSQGRGNEQFF	TGTGCCAGCAGCCAAGGTAGGGGTAATGAGCAGTTCTTC
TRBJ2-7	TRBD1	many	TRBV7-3	CASSRTGESYEQYF	TGTGCCAGCAGCCGGACAGGGGAATCCTACGAGCAGTACTTC
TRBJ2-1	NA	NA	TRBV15	CATSRDRSLPSRPQFF	TGTGCCACCAGCAGAGATCGCTCCCTACCTTCCAGGCCCCAGTTCTTC
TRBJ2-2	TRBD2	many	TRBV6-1	CASSEAGDYPGELFF	TGTGCCAGCAGTGAAGCGGGGGACTATCCGGGGGAGCTGTTTTTT
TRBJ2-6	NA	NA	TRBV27	CASSSVGVSGANVLTF	TGTGCCAGCAGTTCCGTTGGGGTCTCTGGGGCCAACGTCCTGACTTTC
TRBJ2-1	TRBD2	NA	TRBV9	CASSAAQGTSGRANEQFF	TGTGCCAGCAGCGCAGCCCAAGGGACTAGCGGGAGGGCCAATGAGCAGTTCTTC
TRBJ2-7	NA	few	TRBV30	CAWSAAGEQYF	TGTGCCTGGAGTGCCGCTGGAGAGCAGTACTTC
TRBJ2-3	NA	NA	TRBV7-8	CASKVDSGPNTQYF	TGTGCCAGCAAGGTCGACTCAGGGCCGAACACGCAGTATTTT
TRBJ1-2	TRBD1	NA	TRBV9	CASSAESNRGPTLEDYGYTF	TGTGCCAGCAGCGCTGAATCCAACAGGGGACCAACCCTTGAGGACTATGGCTACACCTTC
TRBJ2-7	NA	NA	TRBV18	CASSPPIPKGLVSYEQYF	TGTGCCAGCTCACCACCCATCCCAAAGGGCCTAGTCTCCTACGAGCAGTACTTC
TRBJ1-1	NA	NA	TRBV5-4	CASSSIRGNTEAFF	TGTGCCAGCAGCTCAATCAGGGGGAACACTGAAGCTTTCTTT
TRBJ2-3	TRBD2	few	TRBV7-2	CASSSGLAGGPGWDTQYF	TGTGCCAGCAGCTCAGGACTAGCGGGAGGGCCGGGGTGGGATACGCAGTATTTT
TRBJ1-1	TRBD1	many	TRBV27	CASSSRQGRLGTEAFF	TGTGCCAGCAGTTCTCGACAGGGGAGGCTGGGCACTGAAGCTTTCTTT
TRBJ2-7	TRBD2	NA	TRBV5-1	CASSVGRVSSYEQYF	TGCGCCAGCAGCGTGGGGAGGGTATCATCCTACGAGCAGTACTTC
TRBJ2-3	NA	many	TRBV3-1	CASSVPTSTDTQYF	TGTGCCAGCAGCGTTCCGACTAGCACAGATACGCAGTATTTT
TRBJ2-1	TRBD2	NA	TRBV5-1	CASTEGSSGRLSEQFF	TGCGCCAGCACTGAGGGTTCTAGCGGGAGGTTAAGTGAGCAGTTCTTC
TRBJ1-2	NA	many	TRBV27	CASSPLQEGLNYGYTF	TGTGCCAGCAGTCCCCTTCAGGAGGGGTTAAACTATGGCTACACCTTC
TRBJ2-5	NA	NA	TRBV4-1	CASSGRRGRETQYF	TGCGCCAGCAGCGGGCGAAGGGGTCGGGAGACCCAGTACTTC
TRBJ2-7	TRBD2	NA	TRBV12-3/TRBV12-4	CAGGRGRGDEQYF	TGTGCCGGCGGGCGCGGGAGAGGAGACGAGCAGTACTTC
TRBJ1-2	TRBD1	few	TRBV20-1	CSARAQGLGYGYTF	TGCAGTGCTAGAGCACAGGGGCTAGGCTATGGCTACACCTTC
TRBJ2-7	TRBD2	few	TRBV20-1	CSARSPRAGGQVGEQYF	TGCAGTGCTAGGTCCCCTAGAGCGGGAGGACAAGTGGGAGAGCAGTACTTC
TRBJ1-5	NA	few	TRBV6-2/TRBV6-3	CASSAPYEPQHF	TGTGCCAGCAGCGCCCCATACGAGCCCCAGCATTTT
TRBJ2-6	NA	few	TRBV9	CASSELPTRGANVLTF	TGTGCCAGCAGCGAACTCCCGACGCGTGGGGCCAACGTCCTGACTTTC
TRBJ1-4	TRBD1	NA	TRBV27	CASGLPTTGGNEKLFF	TGTGCCAGCGGTTTACCTACGACAGGGGGTAATGAAAAACTGTTTTTT
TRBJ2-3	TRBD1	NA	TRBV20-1	CSARVKGQGTDTQYF	TGCAGTGCTAGAGTAAAGGGACAGGGAACAGATACGCAGTATTTT
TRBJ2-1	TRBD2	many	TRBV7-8	CASSLSATSGRGHEQFF	TGTGCCAGCAGCTTAAGCGCGACTAGCGGGAGGGGGCATGAGCAGTTCTTC
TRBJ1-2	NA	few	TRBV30	CAWTVFSAVDGYTF	TGTGCCTGGACGGTTTTTAGTGCTGTAGATGGCTACACCTTC
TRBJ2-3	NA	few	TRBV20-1	CSAREGNTQYF	TGCAGTGCTAGAGAGGGAAATACGCAGTATTTT